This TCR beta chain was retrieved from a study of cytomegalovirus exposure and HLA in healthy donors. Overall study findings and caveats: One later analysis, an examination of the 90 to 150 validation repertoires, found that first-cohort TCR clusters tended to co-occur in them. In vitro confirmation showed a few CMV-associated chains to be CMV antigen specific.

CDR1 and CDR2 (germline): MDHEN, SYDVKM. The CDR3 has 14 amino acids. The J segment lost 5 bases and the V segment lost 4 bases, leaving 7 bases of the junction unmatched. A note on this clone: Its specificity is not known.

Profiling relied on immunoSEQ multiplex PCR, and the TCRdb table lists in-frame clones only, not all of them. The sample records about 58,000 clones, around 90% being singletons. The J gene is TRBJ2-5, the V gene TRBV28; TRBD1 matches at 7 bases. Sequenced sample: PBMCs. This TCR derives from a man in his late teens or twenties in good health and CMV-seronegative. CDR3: CASSYDRAGETQYF. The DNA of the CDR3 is TGTGCCAGCAGTTACGACAGGGCAGGGGAGACCCAGTACTTC.